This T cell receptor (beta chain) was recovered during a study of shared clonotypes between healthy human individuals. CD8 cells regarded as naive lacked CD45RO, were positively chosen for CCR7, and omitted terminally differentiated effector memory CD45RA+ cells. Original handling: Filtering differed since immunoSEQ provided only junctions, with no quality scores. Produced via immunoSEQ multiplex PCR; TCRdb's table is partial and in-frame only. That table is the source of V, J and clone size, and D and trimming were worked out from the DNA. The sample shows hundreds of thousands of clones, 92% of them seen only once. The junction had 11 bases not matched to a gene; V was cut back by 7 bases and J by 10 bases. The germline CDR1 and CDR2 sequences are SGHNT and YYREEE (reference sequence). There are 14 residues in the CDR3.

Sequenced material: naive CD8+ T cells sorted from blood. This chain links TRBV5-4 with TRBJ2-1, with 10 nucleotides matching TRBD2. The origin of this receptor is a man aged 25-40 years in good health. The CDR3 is CASEREGPLEEQFF. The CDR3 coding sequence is TGTGCCAGCGAGCGGGAGGGCCCTCTGGAGGAGCAGTTCTTC.